This T cell receptor (beta chain) was identified during a study of blood T cells in healthy people across ages. Study findings and constraints: PBMCs that were unsorted prevented a conclusive naive versus antigen-experienced comparison.

To note about this clonotype: The antigen is unknown.

It was with a sample-barcoded 5' primer and a J-beta primer mix that a second PCR of about 6 to 12 cycles was run. With 12 random nucleotides, a template-switch adaptor tagged each individual cDNA molecule. Each CDR3 protein is one row after TCRdb ran MiXCR on the 5' RACE reads. The sample yields about 930,000 distinct CDR3 sequences, almost 30% seen once. Germline V lookup: CDR1 DFQATT, CDR2 SNEGSKA (reference sequence). The CDR3 runs to 16 residues. J gave up 2 bases and V 8 bases, and 13 bases lay outside the gene matches. A minimum of 6 million PBMCs was isolated per sample. This sample was also put to use in a study of T cells of mothers and their children. That publication notes: Evidence of persistent microchimeric T cell clones was absent.

Sequencing used blood. The genes are TRBV20-1 and TRBJ2-2; TRBD1 matches 8 bases. This receptor was taken from a woman between 40 and 50 years old in good health. The CDR3 coding sequence is TGCAGTTCTCCCAACTACAGGGGGGTTAACACCGGGGAGCTGTTTTTT. This gives the protein CSSPNYRGVNTGELFF.